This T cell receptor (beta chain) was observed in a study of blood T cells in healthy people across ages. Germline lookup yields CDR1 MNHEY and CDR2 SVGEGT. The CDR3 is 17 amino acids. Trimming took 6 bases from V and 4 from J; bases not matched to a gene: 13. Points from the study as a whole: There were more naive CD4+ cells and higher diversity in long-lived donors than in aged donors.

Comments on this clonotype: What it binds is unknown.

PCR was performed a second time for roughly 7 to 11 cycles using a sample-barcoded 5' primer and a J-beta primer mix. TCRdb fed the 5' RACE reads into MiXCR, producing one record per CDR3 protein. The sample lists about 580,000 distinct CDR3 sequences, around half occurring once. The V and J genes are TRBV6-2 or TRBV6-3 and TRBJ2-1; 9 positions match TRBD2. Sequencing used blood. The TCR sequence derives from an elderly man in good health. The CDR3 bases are TGTGCCAGCAGCCCGTTTATAGCGGGGGAGACATACAATGAGCAGTTCTTC. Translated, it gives CASSPFIAGETYNEQFF.